This T cell receptor (beta chain) comes out of a study of blood T cell repertoires in COVID-19. Whole-study context: Sites in the United States, Italy and Spain provided acute and convalescent COVID-19 samples. Sources were T cells, B-cell-depleted T cells, or PBMCs; the material itself was cDNA or gDNA.

Authors' analysis steps: Counts of nucleated cells, estimated from reference gene primer amplification, were obtained. Clones were read by immunoSEQ multiplex PCR, and TCRdb kept only the in-frame ones, dropping some. V and J calls and clone size come straight from that table; D and trimming were deduced from the DNA. Of some 200,000 clones in the sample, roughly 82% were seen once. Germline V gene lookup returns CDR1 MNHNS and CDR2 SASEGT. The V gene lost 4 bases and the J gene lost 6 bases, with 19 bases spanning the gap. The CDR3 sequence is 16 residues long. The sequence was collected from a man between 50 and 59 years old with active or convalescent COVID-19. The rearrangement uses TRBV6-1 and TRBJ1-5, with D possibly matching TRBD1 (5 bases). The sequencing input was peripheral blood. In nucleotides, the CDR3 is TGTGCCAGCAGTGCGGCCGGGACGGCGGGAAGTCAGCCCCAGCATTTT. It codes for CASSAAGTAGSQPQHF.